The entry below describes one T cell receptor (beta chain). The antigen is unknown. The V gene's germline CDR1 is SGHVS and CDR2 FNYEAQ. Deletions cut 8 bases from V and 5 bases from J, with 15 bases between. CDR3 length: 13 amino acids. The data originate from a study of identical twins. Study outcomes and limitations: Without tracking the same donors, conclusions rested on cross-sectional statistical analysis.

TCRdb fed the 5' RACE reads into MiXCR, producing one record per CDR3 protein. The profile shows 500,000 to 650,000 distinct CDR3 sequences, 7.1% of them singletons. The same data also went into a second study, on yellow fever vaccine responses in identical twins. That investigation notes: Twins' vaccine T cell response reportedly seemed partly convergent, partly personalized.

Sequencing was carried out using PBMCs. The receptor was isolated from a young woman in good health. The rearrangement links TRBV7-6 to TRBJ2-5; D gene unclear. CDR3 nucleotide sequence: TGTGCCAGCTGTGCGGAACTCAGGGAGACCCAGTACTTC. Translated, it gives CASCAELRETQYF.